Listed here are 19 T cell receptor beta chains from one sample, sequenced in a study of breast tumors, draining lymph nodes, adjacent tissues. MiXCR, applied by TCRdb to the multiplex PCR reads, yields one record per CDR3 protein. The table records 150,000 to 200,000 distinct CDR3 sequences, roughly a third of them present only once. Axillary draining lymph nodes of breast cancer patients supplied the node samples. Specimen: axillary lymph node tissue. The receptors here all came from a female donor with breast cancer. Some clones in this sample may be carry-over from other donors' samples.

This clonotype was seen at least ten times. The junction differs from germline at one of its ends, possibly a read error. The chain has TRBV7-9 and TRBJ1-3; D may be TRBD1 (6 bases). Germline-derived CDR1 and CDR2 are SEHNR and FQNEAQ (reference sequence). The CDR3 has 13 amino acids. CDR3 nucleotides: TGTGCCAGCAGCGCGTTACAGGGAAACCCCATATATTTT. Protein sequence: CASSALQGNPIYF.

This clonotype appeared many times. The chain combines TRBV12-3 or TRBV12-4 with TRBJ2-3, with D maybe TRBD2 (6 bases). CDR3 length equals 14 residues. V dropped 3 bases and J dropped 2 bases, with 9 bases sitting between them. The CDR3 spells CASSFGGNTDTQYF. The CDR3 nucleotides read TGTGCCAGCAGTTTCGGAGGGAACACAGATACGCAGTATTTT.

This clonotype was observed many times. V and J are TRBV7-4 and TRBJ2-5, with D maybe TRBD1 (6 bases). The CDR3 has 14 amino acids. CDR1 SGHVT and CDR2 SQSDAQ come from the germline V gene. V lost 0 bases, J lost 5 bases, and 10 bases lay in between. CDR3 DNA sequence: TGTGCCAGCAGCTTAGCGGGGGCGAAGGAGACCCAGTACTTC. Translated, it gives CASSLAGAKETQYF.

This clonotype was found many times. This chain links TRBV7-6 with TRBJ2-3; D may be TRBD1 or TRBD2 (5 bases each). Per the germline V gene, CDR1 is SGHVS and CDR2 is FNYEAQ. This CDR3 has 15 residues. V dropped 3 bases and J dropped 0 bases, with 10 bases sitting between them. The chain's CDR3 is CASSLIGGSTDTQYF. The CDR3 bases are TGTGCCAGCAGCTTGATTGGGGGAAGCACAGATACGCAGTATTTT.

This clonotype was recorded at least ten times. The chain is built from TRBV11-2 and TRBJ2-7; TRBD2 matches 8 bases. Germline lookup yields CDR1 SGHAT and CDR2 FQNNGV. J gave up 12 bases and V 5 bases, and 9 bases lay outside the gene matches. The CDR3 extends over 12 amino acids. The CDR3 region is CASSTEGLVRYF. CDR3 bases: TGTGCCAGCAGCACCGAGGGACTAGTAAGGTACTTC.

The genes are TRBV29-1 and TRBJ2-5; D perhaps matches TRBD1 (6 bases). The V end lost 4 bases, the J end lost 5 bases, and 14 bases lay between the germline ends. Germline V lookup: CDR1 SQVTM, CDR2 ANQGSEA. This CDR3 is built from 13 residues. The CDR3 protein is CSVAHFRGETQYF. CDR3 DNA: TGCAGCGTTGCGCATTTTAGGGGGGAGACCCAGTACTTC. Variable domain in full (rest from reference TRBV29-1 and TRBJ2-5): SAVISQKPSRDICQRGTSLTIQCQVDSQVTMMFWYRQQPGQSLTLIATANQGSEATYESGFVIDKFPISRPNLTFSTLTVSNMSPEDSSIYLCSVAHFRGETQYFGPGTRLLVL.

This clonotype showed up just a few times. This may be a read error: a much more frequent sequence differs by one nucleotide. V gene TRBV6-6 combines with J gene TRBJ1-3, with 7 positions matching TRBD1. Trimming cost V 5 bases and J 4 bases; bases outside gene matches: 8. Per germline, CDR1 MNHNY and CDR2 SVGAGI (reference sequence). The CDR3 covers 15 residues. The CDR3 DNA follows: TGTGCCAGCAGTCTTCAGACAGGGTCCGGAAACACCATATATTTT. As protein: CASSLQTGSGNTIYF.

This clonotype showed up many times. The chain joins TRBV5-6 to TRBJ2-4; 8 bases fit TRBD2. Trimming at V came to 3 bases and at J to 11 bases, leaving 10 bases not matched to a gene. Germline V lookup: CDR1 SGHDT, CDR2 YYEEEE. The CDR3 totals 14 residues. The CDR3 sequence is CASSSGLAALVQYF. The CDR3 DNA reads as TGTGCCAGCAGCTCAGGACTAGCCGCCCTCGTTCAGTACTTC. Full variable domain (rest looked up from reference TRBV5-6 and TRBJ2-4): DAGVTQSPTHLIKTRGQQVTLRCSPKSGHDTVSWYQQALGQGPQFIFQYYEEEERQRGNFPDRFSGHQFPNYSSELNVNALLLGDSALYLCASSSGLAALVQYFGAGTRLSVL.

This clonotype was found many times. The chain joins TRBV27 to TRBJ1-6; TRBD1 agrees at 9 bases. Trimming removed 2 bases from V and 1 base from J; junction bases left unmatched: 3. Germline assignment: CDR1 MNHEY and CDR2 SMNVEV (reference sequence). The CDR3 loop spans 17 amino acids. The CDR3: CASSLGQGQSYNSPLHF. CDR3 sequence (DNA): TGTGCCAGCAGTTTAGGACAGGGGCAGTCCTATAATTCACCCCTCCACTTT.

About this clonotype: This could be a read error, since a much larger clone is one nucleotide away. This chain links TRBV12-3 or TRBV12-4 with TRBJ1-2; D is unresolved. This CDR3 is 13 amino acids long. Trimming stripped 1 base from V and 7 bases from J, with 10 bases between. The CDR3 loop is CASSLGRDCGYTF. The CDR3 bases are TGTGCCAGCAGTTTAGGGAGAGACTGTGGCTACACCTTC.

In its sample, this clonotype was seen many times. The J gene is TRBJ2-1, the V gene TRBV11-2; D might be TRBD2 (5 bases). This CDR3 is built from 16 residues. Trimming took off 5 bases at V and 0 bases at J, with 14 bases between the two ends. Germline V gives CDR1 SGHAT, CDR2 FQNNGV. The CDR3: CASSPPPGDSYNEQFF. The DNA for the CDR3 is TGTGCCAGCAGCCCGCCCCCCGGGGACTCCTACAATGAGCAGTTCTTC.

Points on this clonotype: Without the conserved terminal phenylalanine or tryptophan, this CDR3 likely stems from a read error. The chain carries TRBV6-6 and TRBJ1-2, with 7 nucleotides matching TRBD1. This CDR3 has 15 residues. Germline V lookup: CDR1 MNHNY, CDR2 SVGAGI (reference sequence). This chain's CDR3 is CASSHSGDRSYGYTL. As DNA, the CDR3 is TGTGCCAGCAGTCACTCGGGGGACAGATCCTATGGCTACACCCTC.

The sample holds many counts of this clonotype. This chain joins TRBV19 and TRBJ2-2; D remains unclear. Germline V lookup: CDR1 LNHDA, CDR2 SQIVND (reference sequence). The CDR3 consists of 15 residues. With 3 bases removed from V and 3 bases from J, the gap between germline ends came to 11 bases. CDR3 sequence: CASSIRDGYTGELFF. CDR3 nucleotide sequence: TGTGCCAGTAGTATCCGTGACGGATACACCGGGGAGCTGTTTTTT. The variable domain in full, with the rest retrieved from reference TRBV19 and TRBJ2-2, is DGGITQSPKYLFRKEGQNVTLSCEQNLNHDAMYWYRQDPGQGLRLIYYSQIVNDFQKGDIAEGYSVSREKKESFPLTVTSAQKNPTAFYLCASSIRDGYTGELFFGEGSRLTVL.

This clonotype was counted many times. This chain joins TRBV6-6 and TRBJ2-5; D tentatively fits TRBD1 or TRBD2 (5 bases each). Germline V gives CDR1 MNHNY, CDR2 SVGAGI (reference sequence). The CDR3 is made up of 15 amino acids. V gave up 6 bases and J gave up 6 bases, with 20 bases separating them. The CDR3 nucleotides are TGTGCCAGCAGGGACGGGACCATAGGGGCAAAGACCCAGTACTTC. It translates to CASRDGTIGAKTQYF.

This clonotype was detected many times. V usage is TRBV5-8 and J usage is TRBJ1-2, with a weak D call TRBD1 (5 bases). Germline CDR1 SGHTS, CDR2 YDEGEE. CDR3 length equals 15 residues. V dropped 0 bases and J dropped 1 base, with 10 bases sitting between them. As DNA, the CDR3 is TGTGCCAGCAGCTTGGGGCAGGGACTTAACTATGGCTACACCTTC. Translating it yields CASSLGQGLNYGYTF. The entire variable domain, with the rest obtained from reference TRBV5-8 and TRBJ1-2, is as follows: EAGVTQSPTHLIKTRGQQATLRCSPISGHTSVYWYQQALGLGLQFLLWYDEGEERNRGNFPPRFSGRQFPNYSSELNVNALELEDSALYLCASSLGQGLNYGYTFGSGTRLTVV.

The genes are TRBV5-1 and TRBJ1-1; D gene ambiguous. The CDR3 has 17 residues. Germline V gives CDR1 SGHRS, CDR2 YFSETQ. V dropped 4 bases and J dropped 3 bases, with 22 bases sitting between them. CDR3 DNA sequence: TGCGCCAGCAGCCCCGACAAGCTCACGATTTTATACACTGAAGCTTTCTTT. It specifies CASSPDKLTILYTEAFF.

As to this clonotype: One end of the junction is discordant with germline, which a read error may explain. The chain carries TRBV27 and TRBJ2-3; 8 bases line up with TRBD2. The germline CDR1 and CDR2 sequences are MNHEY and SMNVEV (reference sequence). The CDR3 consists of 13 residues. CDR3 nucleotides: TGTGCCAGCAGTTTTCGGGAGGGAGATACGCGGTATTTT. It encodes CASSFREGDTRYF.

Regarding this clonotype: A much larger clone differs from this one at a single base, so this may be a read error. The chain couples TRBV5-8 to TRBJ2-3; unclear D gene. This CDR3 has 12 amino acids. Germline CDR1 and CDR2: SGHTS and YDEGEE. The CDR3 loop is CTSSLGPAKQYF. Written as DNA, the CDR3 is TGTACCAGCAGCTTGGGCCCGGCTAAGCAGTATTTT.

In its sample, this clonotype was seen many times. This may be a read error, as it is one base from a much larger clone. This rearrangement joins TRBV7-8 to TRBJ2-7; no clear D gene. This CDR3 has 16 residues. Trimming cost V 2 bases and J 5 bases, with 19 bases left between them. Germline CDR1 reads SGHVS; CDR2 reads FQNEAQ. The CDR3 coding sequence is TGTGCCAGCAGCTTACTCTCGACTGCCTTAGACCACGAGCAGTACTTC. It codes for CASSLLSTALDHEQYF.